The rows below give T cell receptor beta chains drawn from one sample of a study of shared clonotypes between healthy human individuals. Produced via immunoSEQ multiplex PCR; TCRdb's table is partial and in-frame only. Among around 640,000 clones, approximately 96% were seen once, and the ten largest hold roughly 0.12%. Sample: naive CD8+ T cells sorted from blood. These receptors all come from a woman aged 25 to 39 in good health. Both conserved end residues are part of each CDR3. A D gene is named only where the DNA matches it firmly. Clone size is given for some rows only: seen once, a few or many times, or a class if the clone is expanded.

cdr3_aa: CASSVVYLAGGADTQYF; cdr3_nt: TGTGCCAGCAGCGTAGTCTACCTAGCGGGAGGGGCAGATACGCAGTATTTT; j_call: TRBJ2-3; d_call: TRBD2; v_call: TRBV9; clone_size: .
cdr3_aa: CASSPGANNEQFF; cdr3_nt: TGTGCCAGTAGCCCCGGGGCCAACAATGAGCAGTTCTTC; j_call: TRBJ2-1; d_call: .; v_call: TRBV19; clone_size: .
cdr3_aa: CASTSIQANYGYTF; cdr3_nt: TGTGCCAGCACCTCCATACAGGCGAACTATGGCTACACCTTC; j_call: TRBJ1-2; d_call: .; v_call: TRBV7-9; clone_size: .
cdr3_aa: CASSLTSGSTDTQYF; cdr3_nt: TGTGCCAGCAGCCTCACTAGCGGGAGCACAGATACGCAGTATTTT; j_call: TRBJ2-3; d_call: TRBD2; v_call: TRBV14; clone_size: .
cdr3_aa: CASSPHKAEAFF; cdr3_nt: TGTGCCAGCAGCCCTCACAAAGCTGAAGCTTTCTTT; j_call: TRBJ1-1; d_call: .; v_call: TRBV7-9; clone_size: .
cdr3_aa: CASSWTSGASYEQYF; cdr3_nt: TGTGCCAGTAGCTGGACTAGCGGAGCCTCCTACGAGCAGTACTTC; j_call: TRBJ2-7; d_call: TRBD2; v_call: TRBV19; clone_size: .
cdr3_aa: CASSLLPIYEQYF; cdr3_nt: TGTGCCAGCAGCCTACTACCGATCTACGAGCAGTACTTC; j_call: TRBJ2-7; d_call: .; v_call: TRBV28; clone_size: .
cdr3_aa: CASSFGQTGELFF; cdr3_nt: TGTGCCAGCAGTTTCGGTCAGACCGGGGAGCTGTTTTTT; j_call: TRBJ2-2; d_call: .; v_call: TRBV27; clone_size: .
cdr3_aa: CASSVTSGATYNEQFF; cdr3_nt: TGTGCCAGCAGCGTCACCTCGGGGGCCACCTACAATGAGCAGTTCTTC; j_call: TRBJ2-1; d_call: .; v_call: TRBV28; clone_size: once
cdr3_aa: CASSKGKGEVGNEQFF; cdr3_nt: TGTGCCAGCAGCAAAGGGAAGGGGGAAGTGGGCAATGAGCAGTTCTTC; j_call: TRBJ2-1; d_call: .; v_call: TRBV11-2; clone_size: .
cdr3_aa: CASSQVSGLLDGELFF; cdr3_nt: TGCGCCAGCAGCCAAGTTTCGGGGCTTCTTGACGGGGAGCTGTTTTTT; j_call: TRBJ2-2; d_call: .; v_call: TRBV4-1; clone_size: .